This T cell receptor (beta chain) stems from a study of cytomegalovirus exposure and HLA in healthy donors. PCR involved 60 Vbeta and 13 Jbeta primers. Assay: immunoSEQ multiplex PCR; the TCRdb copy retains only in-frame clones and omits some. This repertoire shows 85,000 to 100,000 clones, over 60% found once; its top ten account for roughly 8%. Unmatched junction bases numbered 6, after V lost 7 bases and J lost 3 bases. Germline lookup yields CDR1 MGHDK and CDR2 SYGVNS. This CDR3 has 14 amino acids. This clone has a count of ten or more. The chain couples TRBV25-1 to TRBJ2-7; 10 bases match TRBD1. The source of this sequence is a human donor in good health. The sequenced sample consisted of PBMCs. The CDR3 DNA is TGTGCCAGCATCCAGGACAGGGGGAGCTACGAGCAGTACTTC. This translates into CASIQDRGSYEQYF.